This T cell receptor (beta chain) was captured in a study of PD-L1 blockade in urothelial cancer. The CDR3 has 16 amino acids. Looked up from germline, CDR1 is SGHTA and CDR2 is FQGTGA. After removal of 5 bases from V and 1 base from J, the junction contained 10 bases not matched to a gene. The data were produced by immunoSEQ multiplex PCR, yet TCRdb's version contains in-frame clones alone and is incomplete. This table has 90,000 to 120,000 clones, approximately 91% appearing once. This TCR derives from an elderly woman with urothelial cancer. The gene calls are TRBV7-3 and TRBJ2-7, with 8 bases that match TRBD1. This material consisted of PBMCs, taken around atezolizumab (anti-PD-L1) treatment. The CDR3 loop reads CASSLGTGAFSYEQYF. The CDR3 bases are TGTGCCAGCAGCCTTGGGACAGGCGCCTTTTCCTACGAGCAGTACTTC.